This T cell receptor (beta chain) stems from a study of T cell clonality in common variable immunodeficiency. Study outcomes and limitations: In common variable immunodeficiency, TCR beta chains reportedly carried fewer deletions and N-nucleotide insertions. Shared TCRbeta clones were fewer between CVID subjects than controls.

The CDR3 loop spans 15 amino acids. The germline V gene has CDR1 PRHDT and CDR2 FYEKMQ (reference sequence). The J segment lost 6 bases and the V segment lost 4 bases, leaving 4 bases of the junction unmatched. Equal genomic DNA amounts from CVID and control samples were sequenced. Some clones are missing from TCRdb's copy, which holds only in-frame ones; the method was immunoSEQ multiplex PCR. The specimen has over 35,000 clones, none found just once. This clone has ten or more counts. Antigen specificity is unknown. Read sequence stops 3 residues before the CDR3 end, and the germline J gene provides the missing end.

This rearrangement joins TRBV13 to TRBJ2-1; 12 bases are a match to TRBD2. Sequencing was done on a sample of peripheral blood mononuclear cells. The TCR sequence derives from a person aged 18 to 70 in good health. The CDR3 spells CASSSRTSGINEQFF. The DNA read from the CDR3 is TGTGCCAGCAGCTCCCGGACTAGCGGGATCAATGAG.